A selection of T cell receptor beta chains follows, all from one sample in a study of T cells in Graves' hyperthyroidism and ophthalmopathy. TCRdb reprocessed the multiplex PCR reads with MiXCR, giving one entry per CDR3 protein. The table includes 490,000 or so distinct CDR3 sequences, about 20% detected once. Sequencing was carried out using blood. These receptors came from a man aged 40-49 years with Graves' ophthalmopathy. The CDR3 runs from the conserved cysteine through the conserved F or W. D genes are given only for firm matches. Some rows have no size entry. The others give once, few or many, or a class for an expanded clone.

CDR3 DNA	CDR3 protein	clone size	D gene	V gene	J gene
TGTGCCATCAGTGAGTCGAGGCTAGCAAGAGAGACCCAGTACTTC	CAISESRLARETQYF	NA	NA	TRBV10-3	TRBJ2-5
TGCAGCGTTGAAGAGGGGGGTGGACAGACTACATACTTC	CSVEEGGGQTTYF	NA	NA	TRBV29-1	TRBJ2-5
TGTGCCAGCAGTTTTCGGGCGCGGAGCTCCTACAATGAGCAGTTCTTC	CASSFRARSSYNEQFF	many	NA	TRBV27	TRBJ2-1
TGTGCCAGCAGTTTGCAGGGGGCGAATCAGCCCCAGCATTTT	CASSLQGANQPQHF	many	TRBD1	TRBV12-3/TRBV12-4	TRBJ1-5
TGCGCCAGCAGCCCGGAACAGGGGGCCCGCACAGATACGCAGTATTTT	CASSPEQGARTDTQYF	many	TRBD1	TRBV5-1	TRBJ2-3
TGTGCCAGCAGCTTAAATAACTACGAGACCCAGTACTTC	CASSLNNYETQYF	NA	NA	TRBV7-6	TRBJ2-5
TGTGCCAGCACGGGGAGAGGATCGAGCTCCTACAATGAGCAGTTCTTC	CASTGRGSSSYNEQFF	NA	NA	TRBV12-3/TRBV12-4	TRBJ2-1
TGTGCCAGCAGAGATTCTGCCTCCTACGAGCAGTACTTC	CASRDSASYEQYF	many	NA	TRBV6-1	TRBJ2-7
TGTGCCAGCACCGGGACAGGCTACGAGCAGTACTTC	CASTGTGYEQYF	NA	TRBD1	TRBV28	TRBJ2-7
TGTGCCAGCAGTGAGCCCGGTCGCCCGGGCAATCAGCCCCAGCATTTT	CASSEPGRPGNQPQHF	NA	NA	TRBV6-1	TRBJ1-5
TGTGCCAGTAGTATCAACGGCCCAGCTCACGAGCAGTACTTC	CASSINGPAHEQYF	few	NA	TRBV19	TRBJ2-7
TGTGCCAGCTCACCACCAACAGTGGGCAAAAACATTCAGTACTTC	CASSPPTVGKNIQYF	NA	NA	TRBV18	TRBJ2-4
TGCAGTGCTAGTCACACGCTGGGCTATGGCTACACCTTC	CSASHTLGYGYTF	many	NA	TRBV20-1	TRBJ1-2
TGTGCCAGCAGCTTTTTCTCTTCTGGGGCCAACGTCCTGACTTTC	CASSFFSSGANVLTF	NA	NA	TRBV9	TRBJ2-6
TGCAGCGGCGCCGATCCCTATCCGGGACAGGGGACAGCCGAGCAGTACTTC	CSGADPYPGQGTAEQYF	NA	TRBD1	TRBV29-1	TRBJ2-7
TGTGCCAGCAGCGAACCCCACAATGAGCAGTTCTTC	CASSEPHNEQFF	NA	NA	TRBV7-8	TRBJ2-1
TGTGCCAGCTCCACTTACCGAAACAATGAGCAGTTCTTC	CASSTYRNNEQFF	few	NA	TRBV6-1	TRBJ2-1